Below are 2 T cell receptor beta chains sequenced from a single sample in a study of blood T cell repertoires in COVID-19. Using immunoSEQ multiplex PCR, the repertoire was profiled, and TCRdb retains in-frame clones only, with some absent. The sample shows more than 85,000 clones, approximately 84% of them seen only once. The source material was peripheral blood. These receptors originate from a woman aged 45-59 years with acute or convalescent COVID-19.

The rearrangement uses TRBV2 and TRBJ1-1; 7 bases match TRBD1. V lost 11 bases and J lost 4; bases outside the gene matches: 13. Germline lookup yields CDR1 SNHLY and CDR2 FYNNEI. The CDR3 runs 14 residues. As DNA, the CDR3 is TGTGCCGGTCAACAGGGGAATGGGGTCACTGAAGCTTTCTTT. Residues: CAGQQGNGVTEAFF.

The chain uses TRBV6-5 and TRBJ1-1; D gene unclear. V was pared by 6 bases and J by 3 bases, with 8 bases between. The CDR3 has 12 residues. Germline V gene data show CDR1 as MNHEY and CDR2 as SVGAGI. The CDR3 nucleotides are TGTGCCAGCAGGGGGAGGTACACTGAAGCTTTCTTT. Encoded protein: CASRGRYTEAFF.